These 25 T cell receptor beta chains share one sample of origin, sequenced in a study of cytomegalovirus exposure and HLA in healthy donors. The PCR ran on 60 Vbeta and 13 Jbeta primers. Profiled with immunoSEQ multiplex PCR; TCRdb holds only in-frame clones, not every one. The repertoire includes 80,000 to 130,000 clones, 75% to 85% of them detected once, and approximately 3.6% sits in the top ten. The sample comprised PBMCs. The source of these receptors is a woman aged 45 to 65 in good health and CMV-seropositive.

The chain couples TRBV5-1 to TRBJ1-2; 11 nucleotides line up with TRBD1. CDR1 is SGHRS and CDR2 is YFSETQ in the germline V gene. V was pared by 4 bases and J by 4 bases, with 18 bases of the junction left unmatched. The CDR3 length is 19 residues. Written as DNA, the CDR3 is TGCGCCAGCAGCATTCTTCCGGGACAGGGGGAGAAATCACTCTATGGCTACACCTTC. It yields the protein CASSILPGQGEKSLYGYTF.

The chain employs TRBV6-1 and TRBJ1-1; a possible D gene is TRBD1 (5 bases). The CDR3 has 14 residues. Germline assignment: CDR1 MNHNS and CDR2 SASEGT. Trimming pared 0 bases from V and 4 bases from J, leaving 9 bases between. CDR3 protein: CASSEAGRGTEAFF. CDR3 bases: TGTGCCAGCAGTGAAGCGGGTAGGGGCACTGAAGCTTTCTTT.

The V gene is TRBV10-3, the J gene TRBJ1-2; 8 nucleotides agree with TRBD1. CDR1 and CDR2 from the germline V gene are ENHRY and SYGVKD. Losses at the gene ends were 6 bases for V and 0 bases for J; bases not matched to a gene: 6. This CDR3 comprises 15 residues. The CDR3 nucleotides are TGTGCCATCAGGGACAGGGTCGAATCTAACTATGGCTACACCTTC. This sequence encodes CAIRDRVESNYGYTF.

The rearrangement uses TRBV19 and TRBJ2-3; 13 bases line up with TRBD2. CDR1 is LNHDA, CDR2 SQIVND, per germline (reference sequence). The V gene end was trimmed by 6 bases and the J gene end by 1 base; junction bases not matched to a gene: 10. The CDR3 is 18 residues long. The CDR3 loop is CASSTILAGGPGTDTQYF. For the CDR3, the DNA is TGTGCCAGTAGCACCATACTAGCGGGGGGGCCTGGCACAGATACGCAGTATTTT.

The chain uses TRBV10-1 and TRBJ1-1; D gene unclear. Trimming removed 2 bases from V and 11 bases from J, with 18 bases in between. CDR3 length: 14 amino acids. Germline CDR1 WNHNN, CDR2 SYGVQD (reference sequence). The CDR3 DNA sequence: TGCGCCAGCAGTGAGGGAGACTCTACGCGTGGGGCTTTCTTT. This encodes CASSEGDSTRGAFF.

The chain uses TRBV6-1 and TRBJ2-1; the match to TRBD2 covers 11 bases. V was clipped by 3 bases and J by 10 bases; unmatched bases: 8. The CDR3 is made up of 15 amino acids. Germline V gene data show CDR1 as MNHNS and CDR2 as SASEGT. The CDR3 nucleotides are TGTGCCAGCAGTGAGGATAGCGGGGGGGCAGGAGAGCAGTTCTTC. It translates to CASSEDSGGAGEQFF.

The V call is TRBV19, the J call TRBJ1-5; no clear D gene. The V end was cut by 7 bases, the J end by 5 bases, with 15 bases between. The CDR3 length is 14 residues. Germline CDR1 LNHDA, CDR2 SQIVND (reference sequence). The CDR3 DNA reads TGTGCCAGTAACGATTTTTCAATAGATCAGCCCCAGCATTTT. It specifies CASNDFSIDQPQHF.

The rearrangement uses TRBV30 and TRBJ1-1; D is perhaps TRBD1 (6 bases). This CDR3 spans 12 amino acids. Germline CDR1 and CDR2: GTSNPN and SVGIG (reference sequence). Trimming took 4 bases from V and 4 from J, leaving 10 bases between them. CDR3 bases: TGTGCCTGGATCCTCAGGGGCACTGAAGCTTTCTTT. Residues: CAWILRGTEAFF.

The chain carries TRBV11-2 and TRBJ1-5; 10 bases are a match to TRBD1. CDR1 is SGHAT, CDR2 FQNNGV, per germline. This CDR3 has 17 amino acids. Unmatched junction bases numbered 10, after V lost 6 bases and J lost 2 bases. The CDR3 loop reads CASSSGQGGYGNQPQHF. The CDR3 DNA is TGTGCCAGCAGTTCCGGACAGGGGGGGTATGGCAATCAGCCCCAGCATTTT.

This clone was counted once. The CDR3, as DNA: TGTGCCATCAGTCGACAGGATGGGTCCTACGAGCAGTACTTC. Residues: CAISRQDGSYEQYF. The V call is TRBV10-3, the J call TRBJ2-7; a weak D match, TRBD1 (6 bases). The CDR3 is 14 amino acids. V gave up 5 bases and J gave up 1 base, with 12 bases separating them. CDR1 and CDR2 (germline): ENHRY, SYGVKD.

This clone came up a few times. The chain recombines TRBV6-1 with TRBJ2-1; no clear D gene. Germline V CDR1 and CDR2: MNHNS, SASEGT. V lost 10 bases, J lost 6 bases, and 10 bases lay in between. This CDR3 comprises 11 residues. CDR3 sequence reads: CATSSTNEQFF. The CDR3 DNA follows: TGTGCCACGTCCTCTACCAATGAGCAGTTCTTC.

This chain joins TRBV11-1 and TRBJ2-7, with 9 nucleotides matching TRBD1. The CDR3 runs to 15 residues. J gave up 3 bases and V 3 bases, and 6 bases lay outside the gene matches. Germline V gives CDR1 SGHAT, CDR2 FQDESV (reference sequence). The CDR3 DNA reads as TGTGCCAGCAGCTTGCCCGGGACAGGGCTCTACGAGCAGTACTTC. As protein: CASSLPGTGLYEQYF.

This clone was observed a single time. The chain carries TRBV14 and TRBJ2-2; 7 bases line up with TRBD1. This CDR3 has 14 amino acids. The germline V gene encodes CDR1 SGHDN and CDR2 FVKESK. The V segment lost 5 bases and the J segment 6 bases; nucleotides outside the gene matches: 6. The CDR3 is CASSVTGTPGELFF. Here the CDR3 DNA reads TGTGCCAGCAGCGTGACAGGGACCCCCGGGGAGCTGTTTTTT.

Note on this clone: One end of the junction does not line up with germline, which may come from a read error. The chain employs TRBV2 and TRBJ1-2; D call uncertain. This CDR3 contains 10 residues. The V gene's germline CDR1 is SNHLY and CDR2 FYNNEI. CDR3 in amino acids: CASSDSKGAF. The CDR3 DNA reads TGTGCCAGCAGTGACTCGAAGGGAGCCTTC. The full variable domain, in which reference TRBV2 and TRBJ1-2 provide the parts outside the CDR3, is EPEVTQTPSHQVTQMGQEVILRCVPISNHLYFYWYRQILGQKVEFLVSFYNNEISEKSEIFDDQFSVERPDGSNFTLKIRSTKLEDSAMYFCASSDSKGAFGSGTRLTVV.

The chain carries TRBV6-1 and TRBJ1-2; TRBD1 is a possible D gene (5 bases). The CDR3 contains 13 residues. Germline V lookup: CDR1 MNHNS, CDR2 SASEGT. The V end lost 3 bases, the J end lost 7 bases, and 12 bases lay between the germline ends. CDR3 bases: TGTGCCAGCAGTGAGGTAGGGGTCGGTGGCTACACCTTC. Residues: CASSEVGVGGYTF.

The V call is TRBV5-1, the J call TRBJ2-7, with 8 bases identical to TRBD2. Germline-derived CDR1 and CDR2 are SGHRS and YFSETQ. CDR3 size: 15 residues. V lost 2 bases and J lost 0; bases outside the gene matches: 4. The CDR3 region is CASSLAGVSSYEQYF. CDR3 DNA: TGCGCCAGCAGCTTAGCGGGAGTTAGCTCCTACGAGCAGTACTTC. The full variable domain, completed using reference TRBV5-1 and TRBJ2-7, is KAGVTQTPRYLIKTRGQQVTLSCSPISGHRSVSWYQQTPGQGLQFLFEYFSETQRNKGNFPGRFSGRQFSNSRSEMNVSTLELGDSALYLCASSLAGVSSYEQYFGPGTRLTVT.

This clone was picked up a small number of times. The chain combines TRBV5-1 with TRBJ2-5, with TRBD1 matching over 7 bases. This CDR3 has 15 residues. V gave up 1 base and J gave up 4 bases; unmatched junction bases: 7. Per germline, CDR1 SGHRS and CDR2 YFSETQ. CDR3 sequence: CASSLQGTALETQYF. As DNA, the CDR3 is TGCGCCAGCAGCTTGCAGGGGACAGCGTTAGAGACCCAGTACTTC.

V gene TRBV2 combines with J gene TRBJ1-6, with D tentatively TRBD1 (6 bases). This CDR3 comprises 18 residues. V was clipped by 1 base and J by 0 bases, with 13 bases between them. Germline CDR1 SNHLY, CDR2 FYNNEI. The CDR3 nucleotides read TGTGCCAGCAGTGAAGTGCAGGGGAGGGGCTCCTATAATTCACCCCTCCACTTT. It is translated as CASSEVQGRGSYNSPLHF.

The sample holds a few counts of this clone. The rearrangement links TRBV5-1 to TRBJ2-2; 8 bases are shared with TRBD1. Germline V gene sequence: CDR1 SGHRS, CDR2 YFSETQ. The CDR3 consists of 15 residues. V lost 4 bases and J lost 4; bases outside the gene matches: 6. CDR3 protein: CASSLDRGSTGELFF. The CDR3 DNA follows: TGCGCCAGCAGCCTTGACAGGGGATCCACCGGGGAGCTGTTTTTT.

The CDR3 is CASSVGLDEQFF. The DNA for the CDR3 is TGTGCCAGCAGCGTAGGTCTTGATGAGCAGTTCTTC. The gene calls are TRBV9 and TRBJ2-1; D is unresolved. This CDR3 comprises 12 residues. CDR1 is SGDLS, CDR2 YYNGEE, per germline. V was shortened by 0 bases and J by 8 bases, with 6 bases between the two germline ends.

V gene TRBV5-1 combines with J gene TRBJ1-3; weak D call: TRBD1 (6 bases). This CDR3 contains 15 residues. V shed 4 bases and J shed 4 bases, with 15 bases lying between them. Germline-derived CDR1 and CDR2 are SGHRS and YFSETQ. The CDR3 reads CASSADSPAGNTIYF. The DNA of the CDR3 is TGCGCCAGCAGCGCGGACAGCCCTGCAGGAAACACCATATATTTT.

The CDR3 region has the DNA TGTGCCAGCAGCTTAAGCCGATACGATGAGCAGTACTTC. It yields the protein CASSLSRYDEQYF. This sequence joins TRBV7-9 and TRBJ2-7; D uncertain. CDR3 size: 13 residues. The V end was cut by 2 bases, the J end by 7 bases, with 12 bases between. The germline V gene has CDR1 SEHNR and CDR2 FQNEAQ (reference sequence).

The gene calls are TRBV5-4 and TRBJ2-3; D perhaps matches TRBD1 (5 bases). CDR3 length: 13 amino acids. Trimming removed 5 bases from V and 1 base from J, with 8 bases in between. CDR1 and CDR2 from the germline V gene are SGHNT and YYREEE (reference sequence). The CDR3 region is CASSSTGTDTQYF. Here the CDR3 DNA reads TGTGCCAGCAGTTCGACAGGCACAGATACGCAGTATTTT.

The rearrangement links TRBV9 to TRBJ1-1; 8 nucleotides align to TRBD1. With V trimmed by 0 bases and J by 4 bases, 8 bases remained unmatched. This CDR3 is built from 16 residues. The germline V gene has CDR1 SGDLS and CDR2 YYNGEE. CDR3 nucleotide sequence: TGTGCCAGCAGCGTAGGGACAGGGCTCCGGGGCACTGAAGCTTTCTTT. Its protein is CASSVGTGLRGTEAFF.

The V call is TRBV4-1, the J call TRBJ1-2; 7 bases are shared with TRBD1. V shed 0 bases and J 8 bases; nucleotides not matched to a gene: 9. The CDR3 has 15 residues. Germline CDR1 and CDR2: MGHRA and YSYEKL. The CDR3 sequence: CASSQDLTGITGYTF. In DNA form, the CDR3 reads TGCGCCAGCAGCCAAGATCTGACAGGGATAACAGGCTACACCTTC.